The 10 T cell receptor beta chains below come from one sample, sequenced in a study of shared T cell receptors in the human thymus (dated by TCRdb to about 2021). The method behind the library was the immunoSEQ multiplex PCR assay. TCRdb limited this immuneACCESS table to in-frame rearrangements with V and J called. A share of clones is missing; checked studies link under half to unresolved V genes, and the rest is unexplained. The table for this sample lists hundreds of thousands of clones; approximately 89% of them were counted only once. Under 0.01% of the sample goes to the ten largest clones. This sample also belongs to another study, concerning human thymus T cells.

Sequencing was carried out using thymocytes. The receptors were sampled from a boy under two years old with a congenital heart defect. Donor details come from another sample of the same person, matched by shared clones.

The chain recombines TRBV11-2 with TRBJ1-2; 7 bases fit TRBD1. The germline CDR1 and CDR2 sequences are SGHAT and FQNNGV. The CDR3 contains 16 residues. J gave up 2 bases and V 3 bases, and 9 bases lay outside the gene matches. CDR3 coding DNA: TGTGCCAGCAGCTTTGGATCCGGGACAGAGAACTATGGCTACACCTTC. Translating gives CASSFGSGTENYGYTF. Full variable domain (missing parts from reference TRBV11-2 and TRBJ1-2): EAGVAQSPRYKIIEKRQSVAFWCNPISGHATLYWYQQILGQGPKLLIQFQNNGVVDDSQLPKDRFSAERLKGVDSTLKIQPAKLEDSAVYLCASSFGSGTENYGYTFGSGTRLTVV.

The chain joins TRBV4-1 to TRBJ1-1; D is undetermined. Per germline, CDR1 MGHRA and CDR2 YSYEKL. Trimming cost V 1 base and J 1 base, with 13 bases left between them. The CDR3 is 16 amino acids. The CDR3 loop is CASSQVREEGNTEAFF. CDR3 nucleotide sequence: TGCGCCAGCAGCCAAGTACGGGAGGAGGGGAACACTGAAGCTTTCTTT.

This chain connects TRBV5-6 to TRBJ2-2, with D possibly TRBD2 on 5 matching bases. The V and J ends lost 0 bases and 3 bases respectively, with 12 bases between them. Germline V gives CDR1 SGHDT, CDR2 YYEEEE. The CDR3 sequence is 16 residues long. CDR3 coding DNA: TGTGCCAGCAGCTTGGATAGCGAGACTTACACCGGGGAGCTGTTTTTT. It specifies CASSLDSETYTGELFF. Full variable domain (outside the CDR3, taken from reference TRBV5-6 and TRBJ2-2): DAGVTQSPTHLIKTRGQQVTLRCSPKSGHDTVSWYQQALGQGPQFIFQYYEEEERQRGNFPDRFSGHQFPNYSSELNVNALLLGDSALYLCASSLDSETYTGELFFGEGSRLTVL.

The V and J genes are TRBV4-3 and TRBJ2-1, with D possibly TRBD2 on 6 matching bases. The CDR3 is 20 residues long. CDR1 is LGHNA, CDR2 YSLEER, per germline. Between the trimmed V and J ends, which lost 1 base and 0 bases, there was a span of 22 bases. CDR3 DNA: TGCGCCAGCAGCCAAGTCGAAGCGCGGGACTGGGGAAGCTCCTACAATGAGCAGTTCTTC. Translating it yields CASSQVEARDWGSSYNEQFF.

This chain uses TRBV7-8 with TRBJ2-5; D is unresolved. Trimming shortened V by 2 bases and J by 5 bases, and 12 bases separated the two germline ends. The CDR3 contains 14 residues. CDR1 SGHVS and CDR2 FQNEAQ come from the germline V gene. CDR3 sequence (DNA): TGTGCCAGCAGCTTACGTACGACGGAGGAGACCCAGTACTTC. This translates into CASSLRTTEETQYF. The complete variable domain, with remaining parts taken from reference TRBV7-8 and TRBJ2-5, reads GAGVSQSPRYKVAKRGQDVALRCDPISGHVSLFWYQQALGQGPEFLTYFQNEAQLDKSGLPSDRFFAERPEGSVSTLKIQRTQQEDSAVYLCASSLRTTEETQYFGPGTRLLVL.

This chain uses TRBV9 with TRBJ1-1; D unresolved. Germline V gives CDR1 SGDLS, CDR2 YYNGEE. The CDR3 has 13 residues. The ends were cut back, 0 bases at V and 1 base at J, with 4 bases in the middle. CDR3 residues: CASSVAENTEAFF. CDR3 sequence (DNA): TGTGCCAGCAGCGTAGCAGAGAACACTGAAGCTTTCTTT.

This clone has just a few counts. V usage is TRBV7-9 and J usage is TRBJ1-3; 8 bases match TRBD1. CDR1 is SEHNR and CDR2 is FQNEAQ in the germline V gene (reference sequence). CDR3 length equals 18 residues. Unmatched junction bases numbered 11, after V lost 4 bases and J lost 0 bases. This chain's CDR3 is CASSSTGGTSSSGNTIYF. CDR3 in DNA: TGTGCCAGCAGCTCAACAGGGGGGACTTCTAGCTCTGGAAACACCATATATTTT.

The CDR3 sequence is CAWSESQDGYTF. The CDR3 DNA follows: TGTGCCTGGAGCGAAAGTCAGGATGGCTACACCTTC. The chain has TRBV30 and TRBJ1-2; D unresolved. Trimming removed 3 bases from V and 6 bases from J, with 11 bases in between. Germline V gene sequence: CDR1 GTSNPN, CDR2 SVGIG (reference sequence). This CDR3 spans 12 amino acids.

The chain links TRBV18 to TRBJ2-7; 7 bases match TRBD2. Germline V lookup: CDR1 KGHSH, CDR2 LQKENI. Trimming took 6 bases from V and 3 from J; bases not matched to a gene: 11. The CDR3 is made up of 15 amino acids. The DNA of the CDR3 is TGTGCCAGCTCTGTTCGGACTAGGCTAGACTACGAGCAGTACTTC. Translation: CASSVRTRLDYEQYF.

The chain uses TRBV7-9 and TRBJ1-1, with 8 nucleotides matching TRBD1. CDR3 length: 15 residues. CDR1 is SEHNR and CDR2 is FQNEAQ in the germline V gene (reference sequence). V was pared by 7 bases and J by 2 bases, with 9 bases of the junction left unmatched. Written as DNA, the CDR3 is TGTGCCAGCATCAACAACAGGGGGAATAACACTGAAGCTTTCTTT. Residues: CASINNRGNNTEAFF.